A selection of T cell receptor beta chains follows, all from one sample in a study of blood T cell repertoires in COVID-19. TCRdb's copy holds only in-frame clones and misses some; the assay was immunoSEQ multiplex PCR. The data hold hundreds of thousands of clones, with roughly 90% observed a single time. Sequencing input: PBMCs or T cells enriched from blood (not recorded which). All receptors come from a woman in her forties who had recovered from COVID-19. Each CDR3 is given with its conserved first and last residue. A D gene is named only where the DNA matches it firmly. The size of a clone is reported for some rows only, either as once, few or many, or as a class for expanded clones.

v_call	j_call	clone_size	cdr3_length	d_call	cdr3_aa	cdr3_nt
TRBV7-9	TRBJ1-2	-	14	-	CASSLAREIYGYTF	TGTGCCAGCAGCTTAGCCAGGGAAATCTACGGCTACACCTTC
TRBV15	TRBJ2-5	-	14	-	CATSIRELQETQYF	TGTGCCACCAGCATCCGGGAGCTCCAAGAGACCCAGTACTTC
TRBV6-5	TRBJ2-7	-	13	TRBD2	CASSYGGVSEQYF	TGTGCCAGCAGTTACGGGGGGGTCTCCGAGCAGTACTTC
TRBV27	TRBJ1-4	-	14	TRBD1	CERQGSTANEKLFF	TGCGAGAGACAGGGGAGTACGGCTAATGAAAAACTGTTTTTT
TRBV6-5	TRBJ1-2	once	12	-	CASTERGYGYTF	TGTGCCAGCACCGAACGGGGATATGGCTACACCTTC
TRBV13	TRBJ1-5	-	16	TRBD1	CASSLSAGQGNQPQHF	TGTGCCAGCAGCTTAAGCGCGGGACAGGGCAATCAGCCCCAGCATTTT
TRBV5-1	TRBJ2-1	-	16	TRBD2	CASSLLSGGSVSEQFF	TGCGCCAGCAGCCTCCTGAGCGGCGGGAGTGTAAGTGAGCAGTTCTTC
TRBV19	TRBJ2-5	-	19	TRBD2	CASSIDSTSGRGARETQYF	TGTGCCAGTAGTATAGACTCGACTAGCGGGAGGGGGGCCAGGGAGACCCAGTACTTC
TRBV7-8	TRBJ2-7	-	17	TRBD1	CASSLARGTGDNYEQYF	TGTGCCAGCAGCTTAGCACGAGGGACAGGGGACAACTACGAGCAGTACTTC
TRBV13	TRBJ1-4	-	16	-	CASSPRAGRGNEKLFF	TGTGCCAGCAGTCCACGGGCAGGGCGAGGTAATGAAAAACTGTTTTTT
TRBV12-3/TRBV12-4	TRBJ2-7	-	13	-	CASSLLGGYEQYF	TGTGCCAGCAGTTTATTAGGGGGCTACGAGCAGTACTTC
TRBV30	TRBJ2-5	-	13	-	CAWSVRAGETQYF	TGTGCCTGGAGTGTACGGGCGGGAGAGACCCAGTACTTC
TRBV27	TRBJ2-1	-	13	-	CASSRAWYNEQFF	TGTGCCAGCAGTCGAGCGTGGTACAATGAGCAGTTCTTC
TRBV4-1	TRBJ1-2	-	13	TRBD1	CASSQGTGEGYTF	TGCGCCAGCAGCCAAGGGACAGGGGAGGGCTACACCTTC
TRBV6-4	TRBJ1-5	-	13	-	CASSESSYQPQHF	TGTGCCAGCAGTGAGAGTTCATATCAGCCCCAGCATTTT
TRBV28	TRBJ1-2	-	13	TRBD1	CASGGTAIYGYTF	TGTGCCAGCGGGGGGACAGCCATCTATGGCTACACCTTC
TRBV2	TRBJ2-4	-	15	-	CASSGRARVENIQYF	TGTGCCAGCAGTGGCAGGGCCAGGGTCGAAAACATTCAGTACTTC
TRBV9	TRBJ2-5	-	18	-	CASSVSTSVDGRIETQYF	TGTGCCAGCAGCGTATCGACCTCCGTCGACGGGAGAATAGAGACCCAGTACTTC
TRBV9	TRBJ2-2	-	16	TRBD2	CASSVSIRGGGGELFF	TGTGCCAGCAGCGTCTCCATCCGGGGGGGCGGCGGGGAGCTGTTTTTT
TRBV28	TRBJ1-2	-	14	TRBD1	CASSPGTDNYGYTF	TGTGCCAGCAGTCCCGGGACAGATAACTATGGCTACACCTTC
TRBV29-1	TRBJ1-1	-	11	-	CSVENTAEAFF	TGCAGCGTTGAAAATACGGCTGAAGCTTTCTTT
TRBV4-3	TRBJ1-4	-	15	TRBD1	CASSHGDRRDEKLFF	TGCGCCAGCAGCCATGGGGACAGGAGAGATGAAAAACTGTTTTTT
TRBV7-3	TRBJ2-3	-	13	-	CASSVSTPGTQYF	TGTGCCAGCAGCGTATCTACCCCAGGTACGCAGTATTTT
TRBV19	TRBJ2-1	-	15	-	CASTSLRGDYYGQFF	TGTGCCAGTACCTCGCTCAGGGGAGACTACTATGGGCAGTTCTTC
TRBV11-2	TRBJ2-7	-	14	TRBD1	CASSFWDRDNEQYF	TGTGCCAGCAGCTTCTGGGACAGGGATAACGAGCAGTACTTC
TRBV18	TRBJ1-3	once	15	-	CASSEEDSSGNTIYF	TGTGCCAGCTCAGAGGAAGACAGCTCTGGAAACACCATATATTTT
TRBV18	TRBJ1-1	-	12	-	CASSLSGTEAFF	TGTGCCAGCTCACTCTCGGGCACTGAAGCTTTCTTT
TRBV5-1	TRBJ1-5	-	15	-	CASSIHRVPNQPQHF	TGCGCCAGCAGCATACACAGGGTCCCCAATCAGCCCCAGCATTTT
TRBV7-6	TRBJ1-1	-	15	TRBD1	CASSQGVPLNTEAFF	TGTGCCAGCAGCCAGGGGGTCCCTTTGAACACTGAAGCTTTCTTT
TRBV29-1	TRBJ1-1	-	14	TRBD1	CSLHRGIGYTEAFF	TGCAGCTTGCACAGGGGAATAGGGTACACTGAAGCTTTCTTT
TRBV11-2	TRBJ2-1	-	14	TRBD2	CASSLARLAHEQFF	TGTGCCAGCAGCTTAGCGCGACTAGCCCATGAGCAGTTCTTC
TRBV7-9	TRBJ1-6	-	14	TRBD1	CASTTGQSSSPLHF	TGTGCCAGCACCACGGGACAGTCATCGTCACCCCTCCACTTT
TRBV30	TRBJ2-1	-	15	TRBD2	CAWSAGLAPRNEQFF	TGTGCCTGGAGCGCAGGACTAGCACCTAGGAATGAGCAGTTCTTC
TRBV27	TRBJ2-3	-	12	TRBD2	CAAGGGTDTQYF	TGTGCAGCGGGGGGCGGCACAGATACGCAGTATTTT
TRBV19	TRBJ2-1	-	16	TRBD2	CASSMEAGGPQGEQFF	TGTGCCAGTAGTATGGAGGCGGGAGGGCCTCAGGGTGAGCAGTTCTTC
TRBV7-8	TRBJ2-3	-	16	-	CASSLSRRPLVDTQYF	TGTGCCAGCAGCCTTAGCCGGCGCCCCCTCGTAGATACGCAGTATTTT
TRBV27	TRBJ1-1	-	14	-	CASSFLYGDTEAFF	TGTGCCAGCAGTTTTCTTTACGGGGACACTGAAGCTTTCTTT
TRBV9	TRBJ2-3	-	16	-	CASSVGGGSSTDTQYF	TGTGCCAGCAGCGTAGGAGGGGGAAGTAGCACAGATACGCAGTATTTT
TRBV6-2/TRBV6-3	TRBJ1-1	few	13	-	CASSSSGNTEAFF	TGTGCCAGCAGTTCGAGCGGGAACACTGAAGCTTTCTTT
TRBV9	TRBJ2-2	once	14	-	CASKGQGKTGELFF	TGTGCCAGCAAAGGGCAGGGAAAGACCGGGGAGCTGTTTTTT
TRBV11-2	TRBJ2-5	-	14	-	CASSLAGRQETQYF	TGTGCCAGCAGCTTGGCGGGCCGCCAAGAGACCCAGTACTTC
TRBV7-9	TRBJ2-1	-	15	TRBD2	CASSSGGGSYNEQFF	TGTGCCAGCAGCTCAGGCGGGGGGTCCTACAATGAGCAGTTCTTC
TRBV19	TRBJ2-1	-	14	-	CASSIPHRNNEQFF	TGTGCCAGTAGTATCCCCCACAGGAACAATGAGCAGTTCTTC
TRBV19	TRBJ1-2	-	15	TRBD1	CASSFAGTGDPGYTF	TGTGCCAGTAGTTTCGCCGGGACAGGGGATCCTGGCTACACCTTC
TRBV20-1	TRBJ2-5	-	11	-	CSAPFPETQYF	TGCAGTGCCCCTTTCCCCGAGACCCAGTACTTC
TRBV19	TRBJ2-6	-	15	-	CASSYGAAGANVLTF	TGTGCCAGTAGCTATGGGGCGGCTGGGGCCAACGTCCTGACTTTC
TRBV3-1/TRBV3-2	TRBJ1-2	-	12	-	CASSHTTGMNTF	TGTGCCAGCAGCCATACGACAGGCATGAACACCTTC
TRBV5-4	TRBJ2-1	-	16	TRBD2	CASSSRVAGAYNEQFF	TGTGCCAGCAGCTCCCGAGTAGCGGGGGCGTACAATGAGCAGTTCTTC
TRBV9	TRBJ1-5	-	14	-	CASSGGQQNQPQHF	TGTGCCAGCAGCGGTGGACAGCAAAATCAGCCCCAGCATTTT
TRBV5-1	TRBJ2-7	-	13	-	CASSLQGFYEQYF	TGCGCCAGCAGCTTACAGGGTTTCTACGAGCAGTACTTC
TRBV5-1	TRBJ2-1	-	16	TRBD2	CASSLALAGVLDEQFF	TGCGCCAGCAGCTTGGCACTAGCGGGAGTGTTAGATGAGCAGTTCTTC
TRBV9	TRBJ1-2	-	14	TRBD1	CASSPQDRGYGYTF	TGTGCCAGCAGCCCCCAGGACAGGGGCTATGGCTACACCTTC
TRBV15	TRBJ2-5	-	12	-	CATGRGRETQYF	TGTGCCACCGGGAGGGGGAGAGAGACCCAGTACTTC
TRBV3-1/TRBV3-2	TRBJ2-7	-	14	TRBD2	CASSQLGGGYEQYF	TGTGCCAGCAGTCAACTTGGGGGGGGCTACGAGCAGTACTTC
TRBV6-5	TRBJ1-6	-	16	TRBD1	CASSYSSGTGGSPLHF	TGTGCCAGCAGTTACTCTTCCGGGACAGGGGGTTCACCCCTCCACTTT